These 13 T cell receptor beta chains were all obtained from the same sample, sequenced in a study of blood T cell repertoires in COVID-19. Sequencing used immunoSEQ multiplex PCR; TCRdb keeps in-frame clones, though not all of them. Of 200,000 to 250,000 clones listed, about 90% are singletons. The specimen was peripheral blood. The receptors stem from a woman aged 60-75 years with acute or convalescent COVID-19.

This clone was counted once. The CDR3 reads CASGPEAFF. In DNA, the CDR3 is TGTGCCAGCGGCCCTGAAGCTTTCTTT. This sequence joins TRBV27 and TRBJ1-1, with D uncertain. Deletions cut 8 bases from V and 6 bases from J, with 4 bases between. CDR3 length equals 9 residues. Germline lookup yields CDR1 MNHEY and CDR2 SMNVEV (reference sequence).

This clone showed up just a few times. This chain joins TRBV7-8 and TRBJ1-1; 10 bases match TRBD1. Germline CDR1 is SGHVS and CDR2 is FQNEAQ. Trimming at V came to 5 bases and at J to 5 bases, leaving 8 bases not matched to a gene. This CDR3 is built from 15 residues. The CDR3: CASSPKTGGWTEAFF. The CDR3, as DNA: TGTGCCAGCAGCCCCAAGACAGGGGGCTGGACTGAAGCTTTCTTT.

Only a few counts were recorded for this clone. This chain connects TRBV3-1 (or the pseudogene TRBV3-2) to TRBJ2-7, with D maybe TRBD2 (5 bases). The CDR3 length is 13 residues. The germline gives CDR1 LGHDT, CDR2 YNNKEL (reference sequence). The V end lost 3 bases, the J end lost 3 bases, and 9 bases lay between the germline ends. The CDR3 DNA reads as TGTGCCAGCAGCCAGGGAGACTTCTACGAGCAGTACTTC. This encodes CASSQGDFYEQYF.

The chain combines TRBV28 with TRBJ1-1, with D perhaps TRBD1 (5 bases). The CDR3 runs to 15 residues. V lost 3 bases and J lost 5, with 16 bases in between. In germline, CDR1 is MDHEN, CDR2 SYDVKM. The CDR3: CASSLYSGGKTEAFF. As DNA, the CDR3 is TGTGCCAGCAGTTTGTACAGCGGGGGAAAAACTGAAGCTTTCTTT.

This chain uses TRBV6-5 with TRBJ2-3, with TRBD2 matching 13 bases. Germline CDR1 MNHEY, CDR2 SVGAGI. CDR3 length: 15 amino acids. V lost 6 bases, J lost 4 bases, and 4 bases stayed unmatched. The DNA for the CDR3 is TGTGCCAGCAGCCGGACTAGCGGGAGCGCAGATACGCAGTATTTT. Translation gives CASSRTSGSADTQYF.

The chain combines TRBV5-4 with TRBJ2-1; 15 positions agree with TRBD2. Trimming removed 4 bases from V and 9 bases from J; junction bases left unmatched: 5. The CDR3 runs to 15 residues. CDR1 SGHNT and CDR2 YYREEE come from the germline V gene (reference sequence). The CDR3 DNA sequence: TGTGCCAGCAGCAAGGGACTAGCGGGGGGAGTTGAGCAGTTCTTC. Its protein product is CASSKGLAGGVEQFF.

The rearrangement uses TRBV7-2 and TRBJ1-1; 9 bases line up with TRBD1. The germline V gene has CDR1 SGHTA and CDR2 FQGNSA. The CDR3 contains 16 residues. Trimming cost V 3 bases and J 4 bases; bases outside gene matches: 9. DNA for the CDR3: TGTGCCAGCAGCTTGGGACAGGGCTTTTTGAGCACTGAAGCTTTCTTT. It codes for CASSLGQGFLSTEAFF.

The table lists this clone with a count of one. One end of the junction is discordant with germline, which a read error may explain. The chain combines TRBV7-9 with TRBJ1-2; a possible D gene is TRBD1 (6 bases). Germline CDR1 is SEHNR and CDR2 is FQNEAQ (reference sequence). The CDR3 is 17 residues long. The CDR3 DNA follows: TGTGCCAGCAGCCTAGCCCCGCGAGGGGGTCACAGCTATGGCTACACCTTC. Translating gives CASSLAPRGGHSYGYTF.

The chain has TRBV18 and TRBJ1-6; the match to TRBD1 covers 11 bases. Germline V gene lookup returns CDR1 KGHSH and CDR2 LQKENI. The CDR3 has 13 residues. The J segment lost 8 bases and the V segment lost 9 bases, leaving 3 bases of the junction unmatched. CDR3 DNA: TGTGCCAGTGCGGGACAGGGGGATTCACCCCTCCACTTT. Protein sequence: CASAGQGDSPLHF.

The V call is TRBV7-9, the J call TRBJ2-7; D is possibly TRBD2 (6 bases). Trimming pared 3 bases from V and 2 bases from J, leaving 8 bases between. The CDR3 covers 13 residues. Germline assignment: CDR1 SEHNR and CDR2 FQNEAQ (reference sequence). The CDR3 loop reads CASSFREPYEQYF. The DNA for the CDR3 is TGTGCCAGCAGCTTCCGGGAGCCCTACGAGCAGTACTTC.

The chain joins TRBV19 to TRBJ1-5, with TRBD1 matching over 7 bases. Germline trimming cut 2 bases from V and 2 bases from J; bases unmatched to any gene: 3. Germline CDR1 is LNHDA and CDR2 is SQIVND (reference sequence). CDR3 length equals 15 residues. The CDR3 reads CASSIWGTGNQPQHF. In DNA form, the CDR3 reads TGTGCCAGTAGTATATGGGGGACAGGCAATCAGCCCCAGCATTTT.

The CDR3 reads CASADRSYQPQHF. DNA of the CDR3: TGCGCCAGCGCAGACAGGTCTTATCAGCCCCAGCATTTT. The rearrangement uses TRBV10-2 and TRBJ1-5, with D possibly matching TRBD1 (6 bases). V was trimmed by 8 bases and J by 5 bases, leaving 13 bases between them. Germline V gene lookup returns CDR1 WSHSY and CDR2 SAAADI. This CDR3 has 13 residues.

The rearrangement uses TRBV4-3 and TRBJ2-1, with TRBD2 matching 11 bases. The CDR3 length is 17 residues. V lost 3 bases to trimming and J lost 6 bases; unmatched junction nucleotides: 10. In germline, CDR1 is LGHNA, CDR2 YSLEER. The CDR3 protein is CASSHRITSGSANEQFF. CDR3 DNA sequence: TGCGCCAGCAGCCACAGAATTACTAGCGGGAGTGCCAATGAGCAGTTCTTC.